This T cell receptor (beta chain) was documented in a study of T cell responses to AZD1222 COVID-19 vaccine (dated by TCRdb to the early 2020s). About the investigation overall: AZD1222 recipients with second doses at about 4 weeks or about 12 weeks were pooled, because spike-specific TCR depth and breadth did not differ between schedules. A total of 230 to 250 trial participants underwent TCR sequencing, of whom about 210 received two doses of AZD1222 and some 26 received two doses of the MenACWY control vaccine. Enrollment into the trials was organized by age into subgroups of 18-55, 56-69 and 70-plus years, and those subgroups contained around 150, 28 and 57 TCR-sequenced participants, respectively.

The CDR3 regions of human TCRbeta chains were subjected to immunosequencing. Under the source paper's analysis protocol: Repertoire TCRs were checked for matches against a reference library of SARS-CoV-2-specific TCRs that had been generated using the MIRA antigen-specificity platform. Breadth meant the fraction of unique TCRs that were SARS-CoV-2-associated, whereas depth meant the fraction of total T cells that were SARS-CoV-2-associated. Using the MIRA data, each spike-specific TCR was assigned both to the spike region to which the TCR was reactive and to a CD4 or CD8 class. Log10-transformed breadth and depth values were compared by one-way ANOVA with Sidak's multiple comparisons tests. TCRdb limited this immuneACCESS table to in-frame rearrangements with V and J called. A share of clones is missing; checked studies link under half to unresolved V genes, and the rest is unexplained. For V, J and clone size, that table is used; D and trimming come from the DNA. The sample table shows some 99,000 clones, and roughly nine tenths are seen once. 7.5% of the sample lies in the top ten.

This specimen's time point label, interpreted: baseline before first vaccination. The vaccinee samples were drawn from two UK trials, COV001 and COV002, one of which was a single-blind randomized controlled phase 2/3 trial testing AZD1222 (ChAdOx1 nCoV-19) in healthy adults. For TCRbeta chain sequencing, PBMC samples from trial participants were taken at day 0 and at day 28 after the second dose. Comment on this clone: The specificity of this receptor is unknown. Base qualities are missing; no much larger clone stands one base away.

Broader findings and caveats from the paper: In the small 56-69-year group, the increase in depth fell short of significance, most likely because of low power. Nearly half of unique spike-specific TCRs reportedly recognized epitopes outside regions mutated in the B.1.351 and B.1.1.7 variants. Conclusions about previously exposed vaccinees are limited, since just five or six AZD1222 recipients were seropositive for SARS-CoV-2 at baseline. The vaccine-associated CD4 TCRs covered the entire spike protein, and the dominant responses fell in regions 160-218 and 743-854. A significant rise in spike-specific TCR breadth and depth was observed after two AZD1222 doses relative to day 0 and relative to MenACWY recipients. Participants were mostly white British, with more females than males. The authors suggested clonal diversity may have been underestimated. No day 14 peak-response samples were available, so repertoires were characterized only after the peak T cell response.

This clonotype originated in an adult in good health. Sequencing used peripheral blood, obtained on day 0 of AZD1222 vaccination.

The sequenced DNA: TGTGCCAGCAGCCAGGATACTAGTTCCAGAGGGGAGCTGTTTTTT. Protein translation: CASSQDTSSRGELFF. The chain employs TRBV4-2 and TRBJ2-2, and perhaps TRBD2 as D gene, on 5 matching bases. Between the V and J ends, shortened by 3 bases and 8 bases respectively, the junction contains 16 bases. CDR1 LGHNA and CDR2 YNFKEQ were looked up in the germline V gene. The CDR3 numbers 15 residues from cysteine through phenylalanine. The kept DNA is CDR3 alone, 45 bases in frame from the first base.